This is a list of T cell receptor beta chains from one sample in a study of shared clonotypes between healthy human individuals. TCRdb keeps only in-frame clones here, not all; method: immunoSEQ multiplex PCR. The sample lists about 2.2 million clones; just under 95% were seen once. Source material: naive CD8+ T cells from PBMCs. The source is a young man in good health. Some clones in this sample may be carry-over from other donors' samples. CDR3s include the opening cysteine and the closing phenylalanine or tryptophan.

J gene: TRBJ1-3; V gene: TRBV13; CDR3 protein: CASSLGGRADTIYF
J gene: TRBJ2-7; V gene: TRBV13; CDR3 protein: CASSSRALSSYEQYF
J gene: TRBJ1-1; V gene: TRBV19; CDR3 protein: CASSIRRLNTEAFF
J gene: TRBJ1-4; V gene: TRBV9; CDR3 protein: CASRAPGDEKLFF
J gene: TRBJ2-2; V gene: TRBV6-1; CDR3 protein: CASSAYRAGTMNTGELFF
J gene: TRBJ2-1; V gene: TRBV7-9; CDR3 protein: CASSLVRQLYNEQFF
J gene: TRBJ2-1; V gene: TRBV15; CDR3 protein: CATSRDGPLAGGYNEQFF
J gene: TRBJ2-3; V gene: TRBV27; CDR3 protein: CASTRDHRTGVTDTQYF
J gene: TRBJ1-2; V gene: TRBV6-6; CDR3 protein: CASSYLQGEWHGYTF
J gene: TRBJ2-1; V gene: TRBV30; CDR3 protein: CAWSVGDSSYNEQFF
J gene: TRBJ2-3; V gene: TRBV27; CDR3 protein: CASSLLVARAGDTQYF
J gene: TRBJ2-1; V gene: TRBV19; CDR3 protein: CASSIVGESLNEQFF
J gene: TRBJ2-1; V gene: TRBV7-9; CDR3 protein: CASSLDRVNEQFF
J gene: TRBJ2-7; V gene: TRBV5-8; CDR3 protein: CASGTDDAIEQYF
J gene: TRBJ1-1; V gene: TRBV2; CDR3 protein: CATNRGTSNTEAFF
J gene: TRBJ2-3; V gene: TRBV23-1; CDR3 protein: CASSHTSLAGGPWDTQYF